This is a list of T cell receptor beta chains from one sample in a study of blood T cell repertoires in COVID-19. TCRdb's copy holds only in-frame clones and misses some; the assay was immunoSEQ multiplex PCR. The sample includes tens of thousands of clones, around 87% of them seen just once. Sequenced: peripheral blood. The receptor source for this set is an older man with active or convalescent COVID-19. The CDR3 runs from the conserved cysteine through the conserved F or W.

j_gene: TRBJ1-1; len: 17; v_gene: TRBV24-1; CDR3aa: CATSDRTGPEGNTEAFF
j_gene: TRBJ1-2; len: 14; v_gene: TRBV6-1; CDR3aa: CASSDTGEVGGYTF
j_gene: TRBJ1-1; len: 15; v_gene: TRBV5-1; CDR3aa: CASSQGDRGLEAAFF
j_gene: TRBJ2-3; len: 14; v_gene: TRBV6-1; CDR3aa: CASSEQGRTDTQYF
j_gene: TRBJ2-5; len: 16; v_gene: TRBV7-9; CDR3aa: CASSQGASGGAVTQYF
j_gene: TRBJ2-3; len: 14; v_gene: TRBV5-1; CDR3aa: CASRLLDSPDTQYF
j_gene: TRBJ1-5; len: 16; v_gene: TRBV19; CDR3aa: CASSIGAVGSNQPQHF
j_gene: TRBJ2-3; len: 14; v_gene: TRBV5-5; CDR3aa: CASTQTGGSDTQYF
j_gene: TRBJ1-4; len: 15; v_gene: TRBV15; CDR3aa: CATSRATGPNEKLFF
j_gene: TRBJ1-1; len: 13; v_gene: TRBV19; CDR3aa: CASGNDRNTEAFF
j_gene: TRBJ2-3; len: 13; v_gene: TRBV27; CDR3aa: CASRRANTDTQYF
j_gene: TRBJ1-2; len: 13; v_gene: TRBV27; CDR3aa: CASSQQGRYGYTF
j_gene: TRBJ2-3; len: 14; v_gene: TRBV2; CDR3aa: CASGLAGPPDTQYF
j_gene: TRBJ1-2; len: 15; v_gene: TRBV30; CDR3aa: CAWKGGGGHNYGYTF
j_gene: TRBJ2-3; len: 16; v_gene: TRBV15; CDR3aa: CATSRDGAQSTDTQYF
j_gene: TRBJ1-1; len: 14; v_gene: TRBV25-1; CDR3aa: CASSESGRATEAFF
j_gene: TRBJ2-5; len: 13; v_gene: TRBV18; CDR3aa: CASSPAGQETQYF